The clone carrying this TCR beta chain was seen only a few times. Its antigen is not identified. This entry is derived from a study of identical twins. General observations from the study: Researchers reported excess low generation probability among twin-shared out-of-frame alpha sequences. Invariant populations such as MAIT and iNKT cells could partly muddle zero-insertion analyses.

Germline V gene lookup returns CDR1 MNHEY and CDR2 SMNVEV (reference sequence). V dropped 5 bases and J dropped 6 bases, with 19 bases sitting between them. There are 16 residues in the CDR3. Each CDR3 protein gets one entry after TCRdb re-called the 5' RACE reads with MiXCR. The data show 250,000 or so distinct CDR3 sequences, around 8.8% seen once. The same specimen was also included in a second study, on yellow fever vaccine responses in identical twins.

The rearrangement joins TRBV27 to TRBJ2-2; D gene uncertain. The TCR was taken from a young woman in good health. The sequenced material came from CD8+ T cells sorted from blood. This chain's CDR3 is CASSREWAPASGELFF. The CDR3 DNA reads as TGTGCCAGCAGTCGCGAATGGGCTCCAGCCTCCGGGGAGCTGTTTTTT.